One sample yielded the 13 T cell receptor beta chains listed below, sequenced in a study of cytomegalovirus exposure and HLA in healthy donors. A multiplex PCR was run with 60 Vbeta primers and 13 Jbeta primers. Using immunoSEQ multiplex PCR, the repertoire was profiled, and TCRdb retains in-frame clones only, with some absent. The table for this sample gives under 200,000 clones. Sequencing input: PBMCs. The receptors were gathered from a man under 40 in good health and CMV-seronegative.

CDR3 nucleotide sequence: TGCGCCAGCACCTTCAACCGGTACACTGAAGCTTTCTTT. It yields the protein CASTFNRYTEAFF. J is TRBJ1-1 and V is TRBV5-1; no clear D gene. The germline V gene encodes CDR1 SGHRS and CDR2 YFSETQ. The CDR3 loop spans 13 amino acids. The ends were cut back, 6 bases at V and 3 bases at J, with 12 bases in the middle.

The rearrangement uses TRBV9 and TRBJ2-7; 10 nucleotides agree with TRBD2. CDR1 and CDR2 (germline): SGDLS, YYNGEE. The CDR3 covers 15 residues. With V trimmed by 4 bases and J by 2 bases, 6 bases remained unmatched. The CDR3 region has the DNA TGTGCCAGCAGCCCCGGGACTAGCGTTACCTACGAGCAGTACTTC. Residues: CASSPGTSVTYEQYF.

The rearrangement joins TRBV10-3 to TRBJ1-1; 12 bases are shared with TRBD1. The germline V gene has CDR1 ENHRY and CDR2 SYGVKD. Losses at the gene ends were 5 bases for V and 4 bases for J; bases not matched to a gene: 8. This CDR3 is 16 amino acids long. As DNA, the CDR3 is TGTGCCATCAGTTCGCCGGGACAGGGGGCGGGCACTGAAGCTTTCTTT. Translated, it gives CAISSPGQGAGTEAFF.

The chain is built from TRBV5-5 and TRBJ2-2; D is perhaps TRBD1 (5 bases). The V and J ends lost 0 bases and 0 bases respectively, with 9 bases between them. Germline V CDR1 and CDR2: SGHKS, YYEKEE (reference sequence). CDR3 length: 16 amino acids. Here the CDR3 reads CASSLGRGTNTGELFF. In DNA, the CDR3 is TGTGCCAGCAGCTTGGGAAGGGGAACGAACACCGGGGAGCTGTTTTTT.

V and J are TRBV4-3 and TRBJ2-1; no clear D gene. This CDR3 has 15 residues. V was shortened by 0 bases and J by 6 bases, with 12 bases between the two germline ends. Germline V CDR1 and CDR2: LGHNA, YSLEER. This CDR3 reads CASSQDRAAGNEQFF. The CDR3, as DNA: TGCGCCAGCAGCCAAGATAGAGCTGCAGGCAATGAGCAGTTCTTC.

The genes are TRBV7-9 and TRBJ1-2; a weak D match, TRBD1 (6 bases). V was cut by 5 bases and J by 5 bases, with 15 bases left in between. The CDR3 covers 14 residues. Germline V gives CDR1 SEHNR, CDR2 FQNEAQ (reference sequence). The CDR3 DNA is TGTGCCAGCAGCCGACAGGTCGAATTATATGGCTACACCTTC. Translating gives CASSRQVELYGYTF.

The CDR3 sequence: CASSFGFDTQYF. For the CDR3, the DNA is TGTGCCAGCAGCTTCGGTTTCGATACGCAGTATTTT. The V call is TRBV11-3, the J call TRBJ2-3; D call uncertain. The V and J ends lost 3 bases and 6 bases respectively, with 7 bases between them. CDR1 SGHNT and CDR2 YENEEA come from the germline V gene. The CDR3 is made up of 12 amino acids.

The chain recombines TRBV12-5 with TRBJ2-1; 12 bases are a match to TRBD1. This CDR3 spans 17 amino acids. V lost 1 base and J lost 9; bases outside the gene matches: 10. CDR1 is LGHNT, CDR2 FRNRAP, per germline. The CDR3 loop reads CASGLAPGQGALGEQFF. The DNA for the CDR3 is TGTGCTAGTGGTTTGGCCCCGGGACAGGGGGCGCTGGGTGAGCAGTTCTTC.

CDR3 sequence (DNA): TGTGCCAGCAGAGGAGGTACTAGCGGTACCGGGGAGCTGTTTTTT. Translated, it gives CASRGGTSGTGELFF. The V gene is TRBV6-4, the J gene TRBJ2-2; TRBD2 matches at 8 bases. With 6 bases clipped from V and 5 bases from J, the junction kept 8 bases outside the gene matches. Germline V CDR1 and CDR2: MRHNA, SNTAGT. The CDR3 runs to 15 residues.

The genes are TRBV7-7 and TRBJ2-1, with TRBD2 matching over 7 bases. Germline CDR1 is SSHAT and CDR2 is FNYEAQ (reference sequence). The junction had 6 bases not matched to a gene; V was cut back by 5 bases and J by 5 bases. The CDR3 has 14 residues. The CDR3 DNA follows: TGTGCCAGCAGCGGGACTACGGGGGACAATGAGCAGTTCTTC. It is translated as CASSGTTGDNEQFF.

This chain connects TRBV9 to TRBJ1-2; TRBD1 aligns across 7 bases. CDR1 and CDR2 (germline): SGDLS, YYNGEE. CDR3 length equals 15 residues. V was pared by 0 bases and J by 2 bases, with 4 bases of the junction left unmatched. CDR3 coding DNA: TGTGCCAGCAGCGTAGCTACGGGACAGAACTATGGCTACACCTTC. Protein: CASSVATGQNYGYTF. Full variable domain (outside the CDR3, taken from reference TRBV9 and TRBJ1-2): DSGVTQTPKHLITATGQRVTLRCSPRSGDLSVYWYQQSLDQGLQFLIQYYNGEERAKGNILERFSAQQFPDLHSELNLSSLELGDSALYFCASSVATGQNYGYTFGSGTRLTVV.

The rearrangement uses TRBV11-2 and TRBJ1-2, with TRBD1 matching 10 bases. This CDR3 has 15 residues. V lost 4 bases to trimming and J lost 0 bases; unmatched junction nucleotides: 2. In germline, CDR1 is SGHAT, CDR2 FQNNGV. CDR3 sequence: CASSSGQGANYGYTF. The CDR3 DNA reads TGTGCCAGCAGCTCCGGACAGGGGGCTAACTATGGCTACACCTTC.

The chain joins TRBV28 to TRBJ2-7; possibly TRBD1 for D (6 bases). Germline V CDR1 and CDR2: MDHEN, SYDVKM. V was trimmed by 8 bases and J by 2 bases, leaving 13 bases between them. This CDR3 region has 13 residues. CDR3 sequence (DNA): TGTGCCAGCGCGAAGAACAGGGCCTACGAGCAGTACTTC. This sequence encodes CASAKNRAYEQYF. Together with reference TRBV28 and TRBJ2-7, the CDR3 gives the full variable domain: DVKVTQSSRYLVKRTGEKVFLECVQDMDHENMFWYRQDPGLGLRLIYFSYDVKMKEKGDIPEGYSVSREKKERFSLILESASTNQTSMYLCASAKNRAYEQYFGPGTRLTVT.